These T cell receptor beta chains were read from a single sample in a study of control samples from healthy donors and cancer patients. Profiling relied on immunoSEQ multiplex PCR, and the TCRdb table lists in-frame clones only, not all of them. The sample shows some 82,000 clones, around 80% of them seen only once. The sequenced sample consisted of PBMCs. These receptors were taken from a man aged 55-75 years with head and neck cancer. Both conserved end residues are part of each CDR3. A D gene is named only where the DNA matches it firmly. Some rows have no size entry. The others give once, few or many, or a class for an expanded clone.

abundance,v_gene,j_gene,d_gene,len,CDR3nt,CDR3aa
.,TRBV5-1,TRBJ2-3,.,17,TGCGCCAGCAGCTTGGGGGTAGGGGCACGGAGCACAGATACGCAGTATTTT,CASSLGVGARSTDTQYF
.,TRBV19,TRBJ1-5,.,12,TGTGCTGGCGGGGGCCCCAATCAGCCCCAGCATTTT,CAGGGPNQPQHF
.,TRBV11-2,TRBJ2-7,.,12,TGTGCCAGCAGCTTAGATGCTAGGGAGCAGTACTTC,CASSLDAREQYF
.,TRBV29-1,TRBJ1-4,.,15,TGCAGCGTTGTCGTAGGTGGAGGGTCAGGAGAAAAACTGTTTTTT,CSVVVGGGSGEKLFF
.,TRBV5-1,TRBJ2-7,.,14,TGCGCCAGCAGCACACAGGGAGCTACGATTGGGCAGTACTTC,CASSTQGATIGQYF
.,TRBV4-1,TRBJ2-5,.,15,TGCGCCAGCAGCCAAGATCGGGGGAACCAAGAGACCCAGTACTTC,CASSQDRGNQETQYF
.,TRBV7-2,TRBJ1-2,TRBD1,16,TGTGCCAGCAGCTTAGTGGGAGGGGGCGAGTACTATGGCTACACCTTC,CASSLVGGGEYYGYTF
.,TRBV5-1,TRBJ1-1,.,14,TGCGCCAGCAGCTTGGTGGACGCGGCCCCTGAAGCTTTCTTT,CASSLVDAAPEAFF
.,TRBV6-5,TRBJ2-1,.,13,TGTGCCAGCAGTTACGGGGGGTCCAATGAGCAGTTCTTC,CASSYGGSNEQFF
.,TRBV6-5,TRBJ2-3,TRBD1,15,TGTGCCAGCAGTTACTCGACAGGGTGGGCAGATACGCAGTATTTT,CASSYSTGWADTQYF
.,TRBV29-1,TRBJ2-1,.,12,TGCAGCGCCTCTCTCGGATACAATGAGCAGTTCTTC,CSASLGYNEQFF
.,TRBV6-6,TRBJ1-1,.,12,TGTGCCAGCAGTTACCGGAACACTGAAGCTTTCTTT,CASSYRNTEAFF
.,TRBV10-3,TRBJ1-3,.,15,TGTGCCATCAGTGAGTTTGGGGCGGGTGGAAACACCATATATTTT,CAISEFGAGGNTIYF
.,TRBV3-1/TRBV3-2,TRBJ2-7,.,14,TGTGCCAGCAGCCAAGCGGCGTTTCCCTACGAGCAGTACTTC,CASSQAAFPYEQYF
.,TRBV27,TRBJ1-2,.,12,TGTGCCAGCCGAGGGGGATTCTATGGCTACACCTTC,CASRGGFYGYTF
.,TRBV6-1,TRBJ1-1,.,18,TGTGCCAGCAGTGTATATGCCACCGTTGGGACCATGAACACTGAAGCTTTCTTT,CASSVYATVGTMNTEAFF
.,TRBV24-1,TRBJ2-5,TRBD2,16,TGTGCCACCAGTGACCCTTTGGCGCGGGAGAAAGAGACCCAGTACTTC,CATSDPLAREKETQYF
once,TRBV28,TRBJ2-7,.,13,TGTGCCAGCAGTCCCGGGACCTCCTACGAGCAGTACTTC,CASSPGTSYEQYF
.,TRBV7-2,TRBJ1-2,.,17,TGTGCCAGCAGCTTAGCGGGGGCGGGGACGGCAATCTATGGCTACACCTTC,CASSLAGAGTAIYGYTF
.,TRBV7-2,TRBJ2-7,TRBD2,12,TGTGCCAGCAGCCGAGCGGGAGTCGAGCAGTACTTC,CASSRAGVEQYF
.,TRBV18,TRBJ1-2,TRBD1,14,TGTGCCAGCTCACCCGGACAGGGATCAGATGGCTACACCTTC,CASSPGQGSDGYTF
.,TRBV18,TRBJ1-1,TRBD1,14,TGTGCCAGCTCAGACCGGGACAGGGGTACTGAAGCTTTCTTT,CASSDRDRGTEAFF
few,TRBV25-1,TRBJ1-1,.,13,TGTGCCAGCAGTGAAGTTCGAGGAACTGAAGCTTTCTTT,CASSEVRGTEAFF
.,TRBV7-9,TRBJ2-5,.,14,TGTGCCAGCAGTCTTAGGGGAGCGCAAGAGACCCAGTACTTC,CASSLRGAQETQYF
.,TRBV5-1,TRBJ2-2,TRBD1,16,TGCGCCAGCAGCTTGCTCTTAACAGGGGGGCCGGGGGAGCTGTTTTTT,CASSLLLTGGPGELFF
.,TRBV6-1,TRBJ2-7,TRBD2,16,TGTGCCAGCAGTGTTTTTAGCGGGAGCGATAGATACGAGCAGTACTTC,CASSVFSGSDRYEQYF
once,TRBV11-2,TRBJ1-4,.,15,TGTGCCAGCACTATAACGGGACGGGGCTATGAAAAACTGTTTTTT,CASTITGRGYEKLFF
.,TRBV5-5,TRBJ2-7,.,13,TGTGCCAGCAGCAGGGGTTCCCTAGGCGAGCAGTACTTC,CASSRGSLGEQYF
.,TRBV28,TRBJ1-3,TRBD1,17,TGTGCCAGCAGTTTGCCTTTTTCGACAGGGTTAAGAAACACCATATATTTT,CASSLPFSTGLRNTIYF
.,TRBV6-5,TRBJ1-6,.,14,TGTGCCAGCAGTTACTCCTATGAGGTTTCACCCCTCCACTTT,CASSYSYEVSPLHF
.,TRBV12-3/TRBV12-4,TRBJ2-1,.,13,TGTGCCAGCAGTTTCATAGAACACAATGAGCAGTTCTTC,CASSFIEHNEQFF
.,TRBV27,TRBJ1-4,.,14,TGTGCCAGCAGAGCGGGACGCAGAAATGAAAAACTGTTTTTT,CASRAGRRNEKLFF
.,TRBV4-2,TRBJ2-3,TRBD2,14,TGTGCCAGCAGCCACACTAGCGCATCAGATACGCAGTATTTT,CASSHTSASDTQYF
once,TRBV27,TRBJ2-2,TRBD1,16,TGTGCCAGCAGTTTCGGAGACAGGGCAAACACCGGGGAGCTGTTTTTT,CASSFGDRANTGELFF
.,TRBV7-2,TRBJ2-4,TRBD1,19,TGTGCCAGCAGCACGCGGACAGGTGCGGCTGTGCTGGCCAAAAACATTCAGTACTTC,CASSTRTGAAVLAKNIQYF
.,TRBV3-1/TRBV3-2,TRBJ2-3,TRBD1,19,TGTGCCAGCAGCCGGAAGAGGGACAGCCATCGCCGGGGCACAGATACGCAGTATTTT,CASSRKRDSHRRGTDTQYF
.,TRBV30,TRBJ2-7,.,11,TGTGCCTGGAGAACCCGGACCGAGCAGTACTTC,CAWRTRTEQYF
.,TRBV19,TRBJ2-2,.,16,TGTGCCAGTAGTATATTGAGGGTCCGAAACACCGGGGAGCTGTTTTTT,CASSILRVRNTGELFF
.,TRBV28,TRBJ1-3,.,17,TGTGCCAGCAGCCCGTGGGGGGGGGTCGTATCGGGAAACACCATATATTTT,CASSPWGGVVSGNTIYF
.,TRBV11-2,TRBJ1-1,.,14,TGTGCCAGCAGCTCCTTACCGGGCTACACTGAAGCTTTCTTT,CASSSLPGYTEAFF
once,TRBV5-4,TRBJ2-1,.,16,TGTGCCAGCAGCTTCCAAGCCCAGAGCTCCTACAATGAGCAGTTCTTC,CASSFQAQSSYNEQFF
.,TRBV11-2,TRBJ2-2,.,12,TGTGCCAGCAGCCCCCACACCGGGGAGCTGTTTTTT,CASSPHTGELFF
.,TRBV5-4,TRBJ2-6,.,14,TGTGCCAGCACCGGGGCTGCCGGGGCCAACGTCCTGACTTTC,CASTGAAGANVLTF
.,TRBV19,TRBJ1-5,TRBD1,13,TGTGCCAGTTCCGGGACAGGGGTTCAGCCCCAGCATTTT,CASSGTGVQPQHF
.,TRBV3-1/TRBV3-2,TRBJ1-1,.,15,TGTGCCAGCAGCCCGCTGGATACCAGGAACACTGAAGCTTTCTTT,CASSPLDTRNTEAFF
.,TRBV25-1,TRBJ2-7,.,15,TGTGCCAGCAGTGATTCGGCAGGGCCACCTTACGAGCAGTACTTC,CASSDSAGPPYEQYF
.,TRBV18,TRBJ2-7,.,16,TGTGCCAGCTCATCCGCCCAACTGTCTTTGACCTACGAGCAGTACTTC,CASSSAQLSLTYEQYF
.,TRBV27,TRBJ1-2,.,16,TGTGCCAGCAGTTCTTCCCAGGGGTTAGCTAACTATGGCTACACCTTC,CASSSSQGLANYGYTF
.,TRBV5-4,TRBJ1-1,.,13,TGTGCCAGCAGCATGGACCGGAACACTGAAGCTTTCTTT,CASSMDRNTEAFF
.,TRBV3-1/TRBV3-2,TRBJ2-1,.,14,TGTGCCAGCAGCCAAGGGGGCAGGTTGAATGAGCAGTTCTTC,CASSQGGRLNEQFF
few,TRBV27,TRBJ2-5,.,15,TGTGCCAGCAGTTTCGCGCGGGGCTCAGGAGAGACCCAGTACTTC,CASSFARGSGETQYF
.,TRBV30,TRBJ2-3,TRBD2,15,TGTGCCTGGGCCCCCGGGACTAGACACACAGATACGCAGTATTTT,CAWAPGTRHTDTQYF
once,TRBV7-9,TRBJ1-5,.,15,TGTGCCAGCAGCTTAGATGACGGTGACAATCAGCCCCAGCATTTT,CASSLDDGDNQPQHF
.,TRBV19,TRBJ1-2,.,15,TGTGCCAGTAGTATAGATAGAGGCAGCTTCTATGGCTACACCTTC,CASSIDRGSFYGYTF
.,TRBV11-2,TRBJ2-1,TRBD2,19,TGTGCCAGCAGCTCGAGGGGTTTACAGCGGGAGCTGTTCTACAATGAGCAGTTCTTC,CASSSRGLQRELFYNEQFF